These 3 T cell receptor beta chains share one sample of origin, sequenced in a study of shared clonotypes between healthy human individuals. This table comes from immunoSEQ multiplex PCR, and its TCRdb copy is limited to in-frame clones, with some not included. The sample includes 2 million to 3 million clones, about 92% seen only once; the top ten take 0.11% to 0.15%. Sequencing was carried out using naive CD4+ T cells sorted from blood. The subset is: CD45RA+ positively selected. These receptors were collected from a man aged 18 to 30 in good health.

The chain recombines TRBV18 with TRBJ2-1; D gene uncertain. This CDR3 is built from 16 residues. V lost 4 bases and J lost 0, with 13 bases in between. Per germline, CDR1 KGHSH and CDR2 LQKENI. The CDR3 is CASSRGWGRSYNEQFF. CDR3 nucleotide sequence: TGTGCCAGCTCACGGGGATGGGGTCGCTCCTACAATGAGCAGTTCTTC. The full variable domain, its missing parts supplied by reference TRBV18 and TRBJ2-1, is NAGVMQNPRHLVRRRGQEARLRCSPMKGHSHVYWYRQLPEEGLKFMVYLQKENIIDESGMPKERFSAEFPKEGPSILRIQQVVRGDSAAYFCASSRGWGRSYNEQFFGPGTRLTVL.

The chain joins TRBV19 to TRBJ1-1; tentatively, D is TRBD1 (6 bases). CDR1 and CDR2 (germline): LNHDA, SQIVND (reference sequence). V was trimmed by 10 bases and J by 2 bases, leaving 11 bases between them. The CDR3 contains 12 residues. The CDR3 region has the DNA TGTGCCACGAGGACAGCCAACACTGAAGCTTTCTTT. Amino acids: CATRTANTEAFF.

The chain has TRBV4-1 and TRBJ2-1; 8 bases line up with TRBD2. This CDR3 has 17 residues. V shed 1 base, J shed 4 bases, and the junction held 9 bases outside the gene matches. Per the germline V gene, CDR1 is MGHRA and CDR2 is YSYEKL. This chain's CDR3 is CASSQVHSGVGYNEQFF. The CDR3, as DNA: TGCGCCAGCAGCCAAGTACATAGCGGGGTGGGGTACAATGAGCAGTTCTTC.